The 22 T cell receptor beta chains given below trace back to one sample, sequenced in a study of T cell responses to AZD1222 COVID-19 vaccine. Sequencing was performed with immunoSEQ multiplex PCR; in TCRdb, only in-frame clones are kept and a portion is missing. Among 200,000 or so clones listed, approximately 90% were seen once. Sequenced material: peripheral blood, taken on day 0 of AZD1222 vaccination. The receptors were gathered from an adult in good health.

The chain couples TRBV7-2 to TRBJ2-3, with no clear D. The CDR3 is made up of 14 amino acids. V was cut by 1 base and J by 2 bases, with 7 bases left in between. Germline CDR1 and CDR2: SGHTA and FQGNSA. The CDR3 loop is CASSLGPDTDTQYF. Here the CDR3 DNA reads TGTGCCAGCAGCTTAGGCCCAGACACAGATACGCAGTATTTT.

The rearrangement joins TRBV15 to TRBJ2-5, with a weak D call TRBD2 (6 bases). Germline lookup yields CDR1 LNHNV and CDR2 YYDKDF (reference sequence). V lost 3 bases and J 5 bases, leaving 13 bases between the germline ends. CDR3 size: 14 residues. The CDR3 DNA reads as TGTGCCACCAGCAGGTATGGGGAGGTCGAGACCCAGTACTTC. Translating gives CATSRYGEVETQYF.

This chain uses TRBV19 with TRBJ1-2, with D possibly TRBD1 on 6 matching bases. This CDR3 spans 14 amino acids. Germline values: CDR1 LNHDA, CDR2 SQIVND (reference sequence). Between the trimmed V and J ends, which lost 8 bases and 8 bases, there was a span of 21 bases. CDR3 bases: TGTGCCAGTCGCCGGGCCGGATCAGGGGCCGGCTACACCTTC. Protein product: CASRRAGSGAGYTF. The whole variable domain, remainder taken from reference TRBV19 and TRBJ1-2, is DGGITQSPKYLFRKEGQNVTLSCEQNLNHDAMYWYRQDPGQGLRLIYYSQIVNDFQKGDIAEGYSVSREKKESFPLTVTSAQKNPTAFYLCASRRAGSGAGYTFGSGTRLTVV.

The chain is built from TRBV6-5 and TRBJ1-1; D unresolved. The CDR3 contains 15 residues. In germline, CDR1 is MNHEY, CDR2 SVGAGI. Trimming pared 2 bases from V and 5 bases from J, leaving 15 bases between. The CDR3: CASSYAGHKGTEAFF. In nucleotides, the CDR3 is TGTGCCAGCAGTTACGCGGGTCATAAAGGAACTGAAGCTTTCTTT.

The chain is built from TRBV3-1 (or the pseudogene TRBV3-2) and TRBJ1-2; 7 bases are shared with TRBD1. The V gene end was trimmed by 4 bases and the J gene end by 1 base; junction bases not matched to a gene: 6. Germline assignment: CDR1 LGHDT and CDR2 YNNKEL (reference sequence). CDR3 length: 15 residues. The CDR3 bases are TGTGCCAGCAGCCTGGGGGACAGTTATAACTATGGCTACACCTTC. Its translation is CASSLGDSYNYGYTF.

The chain links TRBV2 to TRBJ1-5, with D uncertain. This CDR3 is 12 amino acids long. The V end lost 8 bases, the J end lost 1 base, and 6 bases lay between the germline ends. CDR1 SNHLY and CDR2 FYNNEI come from the germline V gene. This CDR3 is CASDGSNQPQHF. CDR3 coding DNA: TGTGCCAGCGACGGGAGCAATCAGCCCCAGCATTTT. Complete variable domain (other parts from reference TRBV2 and TRBJ1-5): EPEVTQTPSHQVTQMGQEVILRCVPISNHLYFYWYRQILGQKVEFLVSFYNNEISEKSEIFDDQFSVERPDGSNFTLKIRSTKLEDSAMYFCASDGSNQPQHFGDGTRLSIL.

The chain is built from TRBV11-3 and TRBJ2-2; D is unclear. The CDR3 is made up of 13 amino acids. Trimming left V 6 bases short and J 8 bases short, with 13 bases between. Per germline, CDR1 SGHNT and CDR2 YENEEA. The chain's CDR3 is CASSTDTSGELFF. The CDR3 DNA follows: TGTGCCAGCAGTACAGATACCTCGGGGGAGCTGTTTTTT.

The chain uses TRBV28 and TRBJ1-5; the D gene is possibly TRBD1 (6 bases). Trimming removed 6 bases at V and 6 bases at J, with 15 bases between. The CDR3 contains 14 residues. Germline V lookup: CDR1 MDHEN, CDR2 SYDVKM. The CDR3, as DNA: TGTGCCAGCAGACCCCACAGGGACGGTCAGCCCCAGCATTTT. This translates into CASRPHRDGQPQHF.

This chain uses TRBV6-5 with TRBJ1-2; tentative D call: TRBD1 (6 bases). V lost 8 bases and J lost 6, with 22 bases in between. Germline-derived CDR1 and CDR2 are MNHEY and SVGAGI. The CDR3 has 15 amino acids. The CDR3 sequence: CASSLRRGGNHGYTF. The CDR3 DNA follows: TGTGCCAGCTCCCTCCGGCGGGGGGGCAACCATGGCTACACCTTC.

The rearrangement uses TRBV5-6 and TRBJ2-1; TRBD1 matches at 7 bases. V was clipped by 0 bases and J by 9 bases; unmatched bases: 12. Germline V gene sequence: CDR1 SGHDT, CDR2 YYEEEE. The CDR3 is 16 residues long. As DNA, the CDR3 is TGTGCCAGCAGCTTGGAGACAGGGAATCGTATGGGTGAGCAGTTCTTC. It is translated as CASSLETGNRMGEQFF.

This sequence joins TRBV6-5 and TRBJ1-2, with D possibly matching TRBD1 (5 bases). V gave up 3 bases and J gave up 7 bases, with 18 bases separating them. The CDR3 has 15 residues. The germline V gene encodes CDR1 MNHEY and CDR2 SVGAGI. The CDR3 nucleotides read TGTGCCAGCAGTTATTGGTACGCGGGGGAGCCTGGCTACACCTTC. This gives the protein CASSYWYAGEPGYTF.

The chain is built from TRBV11-2 and TRBJ2-1, with 11 bases that match TRBD2. Germline V CDR1 and CDR2: SGHAT, FQNNGV. V shed 6 bases, J shed 10 bases, and the junction held 11 bases outside the gene matches. The CDR3 length is 15 residues. CDR3 nucleotides: TGTGCCAGCAGTCCGGTCGGGACTAGCGGAGAAGAGCAGTTCTTC. Translation gives CASSPVGTSGEEQFF.

This clone came up once. The chain joins TRBV23-1 to TRBJ2-5; weak D call: TRBD1 (6 bases). TRBV23-1 belongs to the ORF category, with a function that is uncertain. This CDR3 has 16 amino acids. The V end was cut by 0 bases, the J end by 4 bases, with 15 bases between. CDR3 protein: CASSQSVAGERETQYF. The CDR3 region has the DNA TGCGCCAGCAGTCAATCGGTGGCAGGGGAGCGAGAGACCCAGTACTTC.

The V call is TRBV2, the J call TRBJ1-2; TRBD1 matches 8 bases. Germline CDR1 is SNHLY and CDR2 is FYNNEI. The ends lost 8 bases at V and 2 bases at J; junction bases unmatched: 4. The CDR3 has 13 amino acids. CDR3 nucleotide sequence: TGTGCCAGCGCAGGGACAGGCAACTATGGCTACACCTTC. It is translated as CASAGTGNYGYTF.

Written as DNA, the CDR3 is TGTGCCAGCAGCACGCGGACAGGGGAGCTGGGTGGCTACACCTTC. This encodes CASSTRTGELGGYTF. V is TRBV7-2 and J is TRBJ1-2, with TRBD1 matching over 9 bases. The ends lost 5 bases at V and 7 bases at J; junction bases unmatched: 11. From germline, CDR1 is SGHTA and CDR2 FQGNSA. This CDR3 has 15 amino acids.

The chain employs TRBV5-1 and TRBJ1-1; weak D call: TRBD1 (5 bases). V lost 3 bases and J lost 6, with 12 bases in between. CDR3 size: 13 residues. Germline assignment: CDR1 SGHRS and CDR2 YFSETQ. The DNA of the CDR3 is TGCGCCAGCAGCTGGACCGGGGGGGCTGAAGCTTTCTTT. This encodes CASSWTGGAEAFF.

V usage is TRBV20-1 and J usage is TRBJ2-5, with no clear D. V was cut by 7 bases and J by 7 bases, with 13 bases left in between. Germline assignment: CDR1 DFQATT and CDR2 SNEGSKA (reference sequence). The CDR3 is 11 amino acids. The CDR3 nucleotides read TGCAGTGTCAGCGAATGGCCGACCCAGTACTTC. It encodes CSVSEWPTQYF.

J is TRBJ2-3 and V is TRBV19; 7 bases agree with TRBD2. Germline V gene sequence: CDR1 LNHDA, CDR2 SQIVND (reference sequence). After removal of 4 bases from V and 1 base from J, the junction contained 8 bases not matched to a gene. There are 16 residues in the CDR3. CDR3 in amino acids: CASSTLAEPGTDTQYF. The CDR3 bases are TGTGCCAGTAGTACCCTAGCGGAGCCGGGCACAGATACGCAGTATTTT.

This chain connects TRBV5-5 to TRBJ1-6; TRBD1 might be the D (5 bases). The CDR3 runs to 15 residues. Trimming shortened V by 3 bases and J by 9 bases, and 16 bases separated the two germline ends. Germline values: CDR1 SGHKS, CDR2 YYEKEE (reference sequence). The CDR3 nucleotides read TGTGCCAGCAGCTCCCAGGGCGCGATCCCTTCACCCCTCCACTTT. Amino acid sequence: CASSSQGAIPSPLHF.

The rearrangement links TRBV6-5 to TRBJ2-7; 12 positions match TRBD2. CDR1 MNHEY and CDR2 SVGAGI come from the germline V gene. The CDR3 is made up of 15 amino acids. V shed 6 bases and J 3 bases; nucleotides not matched to a gene: 6. Here the CDR3 reads CASSATSGRRYEQYF. In DNA form, the CDR3 reads TGTGCCAGCAGCGCGACTAGCGGGAGACGCTACGAGCAGTACTTC.

The rearrangement joins TRBV7-9 to TRBJ2-2; the match to TRBD2 covers 10 bases. This CDR3 spans 17 amino acids. Per the germline V gene, CDR1 is SEHNR and CDR2 is FQNEAQ (reference sequence). V lost 4 bases to trimming and J lost 4 bases; unmatched junction nucleotides: 9. The CDR3 spells CASSSNQTSGPTGELFF. CDR3 DNA: TGTGCCAGCAGCTCCAACCAGACTAGCGGGCCCACCGGGGAGCTGTTTTTT.

V and J are TRBV3-1 (or the pseudogene TRBV3-2) and TRBJ2-3, with TRBD2 identical over 9 bases. From germline, CDR1 is LGHDT and CDR2 YNNKEL (reference sequence). The CDR3 extends over 16 amino acids. The junction had 5 bases not matched to a gene; V was cut back by 1 base and J by 3 bases. In nucleotides, the CDR3 is TGTGCCAGCAGCCAAGGATTCGCGGGAGGGACAGATACGCAGTATTTT. Translating it yields CASSQGFAGGTDTQYF.